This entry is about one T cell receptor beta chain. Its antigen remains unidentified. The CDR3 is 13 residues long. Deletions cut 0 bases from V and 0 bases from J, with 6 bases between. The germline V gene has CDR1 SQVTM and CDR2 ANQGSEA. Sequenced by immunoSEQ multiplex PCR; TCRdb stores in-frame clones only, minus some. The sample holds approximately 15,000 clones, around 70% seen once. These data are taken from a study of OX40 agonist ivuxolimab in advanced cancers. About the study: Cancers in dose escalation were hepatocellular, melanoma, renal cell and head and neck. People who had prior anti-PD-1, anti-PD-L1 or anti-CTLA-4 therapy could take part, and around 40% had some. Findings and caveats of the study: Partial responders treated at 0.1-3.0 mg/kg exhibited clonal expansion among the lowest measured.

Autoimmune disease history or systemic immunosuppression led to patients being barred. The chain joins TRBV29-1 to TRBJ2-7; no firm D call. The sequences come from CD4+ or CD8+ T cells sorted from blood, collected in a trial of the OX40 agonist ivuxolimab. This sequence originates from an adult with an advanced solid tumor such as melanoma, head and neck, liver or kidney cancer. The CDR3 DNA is TGCAGCGTTGAAGATCCTGACTCCTACGAGCAGTACTTC. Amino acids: CSVEDPDSYEQYF.